The present T cell receptor beta chain was sequenced within a study of T cells expressing NK-cell markers. Turning to the study itself: Sequencing of TCR beta repertoires drew on sorted CD3+CD56+NKG2C+, CD3+CD56+NKG2C- and CD3+CD56-NKG2C+ T cells.

Study-level results: The study found dominant NKG2C+ clonotypes at about 1.0-7.0% of CD8+ T cells in about six donors.

5'RACE template switching built TCR beta cDNA with unique molecular identifiers. TCRdb reprocessed the 5' RACE reads and reports one entry per CDR3 protein, with no DNA. Its table records 130,000 to 150,000 distinct CDR3 sequences. The CDR3 covers 15 residues. Germline CDR1 and CDR2: ENHRY and SYGVKD. On this clonotype itself: Its target is unknown.

Sequencing used blood T cells: a sorted CD56 or NKG2C T cell subset, CD4+ or CD8+ T cells, or bulk PBMC T cells (not recorded which). This sequence joins TRBV10-3 and TRBJ2-3; TCRdb's D gene call, TRBD2, goes unchecked for lack of DNA. The receptor comes from a man aged 18 to 29 in good health. The CDR3 sequence: CAIRDSGTFPDTQYF.